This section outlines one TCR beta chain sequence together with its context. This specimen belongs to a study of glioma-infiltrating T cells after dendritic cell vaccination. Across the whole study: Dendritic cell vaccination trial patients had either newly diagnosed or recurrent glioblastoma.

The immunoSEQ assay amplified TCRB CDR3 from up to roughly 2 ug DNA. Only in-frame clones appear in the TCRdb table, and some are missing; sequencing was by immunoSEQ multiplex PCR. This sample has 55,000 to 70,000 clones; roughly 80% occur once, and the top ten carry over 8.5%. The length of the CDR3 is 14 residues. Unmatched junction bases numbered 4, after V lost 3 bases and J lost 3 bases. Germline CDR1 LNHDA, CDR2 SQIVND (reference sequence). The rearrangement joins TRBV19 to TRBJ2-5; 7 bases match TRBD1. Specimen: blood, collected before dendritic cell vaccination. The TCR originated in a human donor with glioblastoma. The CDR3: CASSIVGTEETQYF. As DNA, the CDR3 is TGTGCCAGTAGTATCGTGGGGACAGAAGAGACCCAGTACTTC.